The 28 T cell receptor beta chains below come from one sample, sequenced in a study of CD8 T cells in Susac syndrome. Random hexamers were used to reverse transcribe the RNA input (about 0.5 to 1 ug). Each CDR3 protein gets one entry after TCRdb re-called the immunoSEQ multiplex PCR reads with MiXCR. The sample lists some 260,000 distinct CDR3 sequences, 93% occurring once. Sequenced sample: CD4+ T cells from PBMCs. These receptor sequences come from a human donor with multiple sclerosis.

In this sample, this clonotype turned up once. The chain carries TRBV27 and TRBJ2-3, with D unresolved. The germline V gene encodes CDR1 MNHEY and CDR2 SMNVEV (reference sequence). The CDR3 extends over 16 amino acids. V shed 5 bases and J shed 0 bases, with 15 bases lying between them. The CDR3 DNA reads as TGTGCCAGCAGTCCGAACATGGCGAAGAGCACAGATACGCAGTATTTT. As protein: CASSPNMAKSTDTQYF.

The chain employs TRBV18 and TRBJ1-4; 12 bases match TRBD1. Per germline, CDR1 KGHSH and CDR2 LQKENI. The ends lost 3 bases at V and 8 bases at J; junction bases unmatched: 1. The CDR3 contains 14 residues. DNA of the CDR3: TGTGCCAGCTCACCCGGGACAGGGGGCGAAAAACTGTTTTTT. Protein product: CASSPGTGGEKLFF.

The V gene is TRBV5-1, the J gene TRBJ2-7; the D call may be TRBD1 or TRBD2 (5 bases each). Germline values: CDR1 SGHRS, CDR2 YFSETQ. This CDR3 spans 19 amino acids. V shed 4 bases and J shed 6 bases, with 32 bases lying between them. Here the CDR3 reads CASSRVLANRDHMAREQYV. The CDR3, as DNA: TGCGCCAGCAGCCGGGTCCTCGCGAACCGGGACCACATGGCCCGCGAGCAGTACGTC.

V usage is TRBV4-2 and J usage is TRBJ2-4, with D perhaps being TRBD1 or TRBD2 (6 bases each). Between the trimmed V and J ends, which lost 0 bases and 0 bases, there was a span of 12 bases. The CDR3 sequence is 17 residues long. Per germline, CDR1 LGHNA and CDR2 YNFKEQ. As DNA, the CDR3 is TGTGCCAGCAGCCAAGACGGGGGCGGGGTAGCCAAAAACATTCAGTACTTC. The encoded protein is CASSQDGGGVAKNIQYF.

This clonotype was recorded only once. The CDR3 nucleotides read TGTGCCAGCAGCCAAGACAGGGGGCCTTATGGCTACACCTTC. This encodes CASSQDRGPYGYTF. The rearrangement links TRBV3-1 to TRBJ1-2; 8 nucleotides agree with TRBD1. Losses at the gene ends were 0 bases for V and 5 bases for J; bases not matched to a gene: 2. Germline CDR1 and CDR2: LGHDT and YNNKEL (reference sequence). CDR3 length: 14 amino acids.

The J gene is TRBJ2-7, the V gene TRBV6-1; 7 nucleotides line up with TRBD1. CDR3 length: 14 residues. Trimming removed 5 bases from V and 5 bases from J; junction bases left unmatched: 9. In germline, CDR1 is MNHNS, CDR2 SASEGT. CDR3: CASSSQGQGDEQYV. The CDR3, as DNA: TGTGCCAGCAGTTCGCAGGGGCAGGGGGACGAGCAGTACGTC.

The chain uses TRBV7-8 and TRBJ1-2; the D gene is possibly TRBD1 (6 bases). The V gene lost 3 bases and the J gene lost 1 base, with 12 bases spanning the gap. Germline CDR1 SGHVS, CDR2 FQNEAQ. The CDR3 length is 15 residues. The CDR3 nucleotides are TGTGCCAGCAGCTTGAGGGGGGAGGTTAACTATGGCTACACCTTC. It translates to CASSLRGEVNYGYTF.

CDR3 nucleotide sequence: TGCGCCAGCAGCCCCAGGGGTTGGGCCGGGGAGCTGTTTTTT. Its translation is CASSPRGWAGELFF. The V call is TRBV4-1, the J call TRBJ2-2, with a tentative D call TRBD1 (6 bases). The CDR3 is made up of 14 amino acids. Germline-derived CDR1 and CDR2 are MGHRA and YSYEKL. Trimming took 4 bases from V and 6 from J, leaving 12 bases between them.

The chain joins TRBV12-3 or TRBV12-4 to TRBJ1-5; tentative D call: TRBD1 (6 bases). The germline V and J ends were trimmed by 6 bases and 3 bases, with 12 bases remaining between them. CDR3 length: 14 residues. The DNA for the CDR3 is TGTGCCAGCAGCCTCGACAGGCTCAATCAGCCCCAGCATTTT. Residues: CASSLDRLNQPQHF.

The CDR3 sequence: CASGTRQETQYF. In nucleotides, the CDR3 is TGTGCCAGCGGGACTCGACAAGAGACCCAGTACTTC. The V and J genes are TRBV7-2 and TRBJ2-5, with a possible D match to TRBD2 (6 bases). Deletions cut 8 bases from V and 2 bases from J, with 9 bases between. Germline V gene lookup returns CDR1 SGHTA and CDR2 FQGNSA. The CDR3 contains 12 residues.

The chain couples TRBV12-3 or TRBV12-4 to TRBJ2-7; D may be TRBD1 or TRBD2 (5 bases each). Deletions cut 7 bases from V and 2 bases from J, with 12 bases between. This CDR3 has 13 amino acids. The CDR3 region has the DNA TGTGCCAGCACGAGGGACCCCCCCTACGAGCAGTACGTC. Protein product: CASTRDPPYEQYV.

The rearrangement joins TRBV24-1 to TRBJ2-5, with D possibly TRBD2 on 6 matching bases. Trimming pared 3 bases from V and 5 bases from J, leaving 18 bases between. The CDR3 runs to 16 residues. Looked up from germline, CDR1 is KGHDR and CDR2 is SFDVKD. The CDR3 region is CATSDGGSQLGETQYF. The CDR3 DNA reads as TGTGCCACCAGTGATGGGGGGTCACAACTTGGGGAGACCCAGTACTTC.

CDR3 sequence: CSADSPSTDTQYF. CDR3 bases: TGCAGTGCGGACAGTCCGAGCACAGATACGCAGTATTTT. The rearrangement uses TRBV20-1 and TRBJ2-3, with D possibly being TRBD1 (6 bases). This CDR3 region has 13 residues. Germline CDR1 DFQATT, CDR2 SNEGSKA (reference sequence). V lost 6 bases and J 0 bases, leaving 10 bases between the germline ends.

The chain has TRBV12-3 or TRBV12-4 and TRBJ1-5; D is perhaps TRBD1 (6 bases). Deletions cut 4 bases from V and 2 bases from J, with 9 bases between. The CDR3 contains 14 residues. CDR3 sequence (DNA): TGTGCCAGCAGTTGGGGGCAGGGCAATCAGCCCCAGCATTTT. The encoded protein is CASSWGQGNQPQHF.

The chain links TRBV10-3 to TRBJ2-7; TRBD1 matches 7 bases. Germline CDR1 ENHRY, CDR2 SYGVKD. The CDR3 spans 13 residues. The V segment lost 6 bases and the J segment 13 bases; nucleotides outside the gene matches: 15. The CDR3, as DNA: TGTGCCATCAGGGGGACAGTCAATCAACTCGGCTACTTC. Amino acid sequence: CAIRGTVNQLGYF.

This clonotype was observed a few times. This chain uses TRBV30 with TRBJ1-4; the match to TRBD1 covers 7 bases. The CDR3 sequence is 14 residues long. Trimming cost V 0 bases and J 3 bases; bases outside gene matches: 1. The germline V gene has CDR1 GTSNPN and CDR2 SVGIG (reference sequence). Written as DNA, the CDR3 is TGTGCCTGGAGTGTGGGGACAGCTAATGAAAAACTGTTTTTT. Translated: CAWSVGTANEKLFF.

The genes are TRBV30 and TRBJ2-1; TRBD1 might be the D (5 bases). Between the trimmed V and J ends, which lost 1 base and 0 bases, there was a span of 10 bases. CDR1 and CDR2 from the germline V gene are GTSNPN and SVGIG (reference sequence). The CDR3 contains 15 residues. In DNA form, the CDR3 reads TGTGCCTGGAGTGGCTCGCAGGGCTCCTACAATGAGCAGTTCTTC. Protein sequence: CAWSGSQGSYNEQFF. Using reference TRBV30 and TRBJ2-1 for the parts outside the CDR3, the full variable domain is SQTIHQWPATLVQPVGSPLSLECTVEGTSNPNLYWYRQAAGRGLQLLFYSVGIGQISSEVPQNLSASRPQDRQFILSSKKLLLSDSGFYLCAWSGSQGSYNEQFFGPGTRLTVL.

The V and J genes are TRBV5-6 and TRBJ2-5; TRBD2 is a possible D gene (6 bases). Looked up from germline, CDR1 is SGHDT and CDR2 is YYEEEE. The CDR3 sequence is 13 residues long. V lost 7 bases, J lost 5 bases, and 15 bases lay in between. CDR3 bases: TGTGCCAGCTCGAAGACTAGACGGGAGACCCAGTACTTC. Translating gives CASSKTRRETQYF.

This chain connects TRBV20-1 to TRBJ2-3; 10 bases align to TRBD2. CDR1 is DFQATT, CDR2 SNEGSKA, per germline (reference sequence). The CDR3 is 15 amino acids. J was trimmed by 1 base and V by 5 bases; bases with no gene match: 6. The CDR3 spells CSAPKGTSGTDTQYF. CDR3 sequence (DNA): TGCAGTGCTCCGAAGGGGACTAGCGGCACAGATACGCAGTATTTT.

The chain is built from TRBV5-1 and TRBJ1-1, with no clear D. Per the germline V gene, CDR1 is SGHRS and CDR2 is YFSETQ. The ends were cut back, 4 bases at V and 1 base at J, with 17 bases in the middle. This CDR3 is built from 16 residues. The CDR3 spells CASSPKGLDRNTEAFF. CDR3 nucleotide sequence: TGCGCCAGCAGCCCCAAGGGTCTGGATCGGAACACTGAAGCTTTCTTT.

This chain uses TRBV12-3 or TRBV12-4 with TRBJ2-3; D unresolved. The CDR3 covers 12 residues. Trimming took off 3 bases at V and 8 bases at J, with 9 bases between the two ends. The CDR3 sequence is CASSFDDTTQYF. CDR3 nucleotide sequence: TGTGCCAGCAGTTTTGATGACACTACGCAGTATTTT.

The chain recombines TRBV20-1 with TRBJ2-4, with D possibly matching TRBD1 (5 bases). CDR3 length: 13 amino acids. Germline V lookup: CDR1 DFQATT, CDR2 SNEGSKA (reference sequence). V was cut by 8 bases and J by 0 bases, with 11 bases left in between. CDR3 in amino acids: CSFGQLAKNIQYF. In DNA form, the CDR3 reads TGCAGTTTCGGACAACTAGCCAAAAACATTCAGTACTTC.

This rearrangement joins TRBV5-6 to TRBJ1-1, with D possibly TRBD1 on 6 matching bases. CDR3 size: 16 residues. V was shortened by 1 base and J by 1 base, with 14 bases between the two germline ends. Germline CDR1 is SGHDT and CDR2 is YYEEEE. The CDR3 loop is CASSLLGVGANTEAFF. CDR3 DNA sequence: TGTGCCAGCAGCTTGCTGGGTGTGGGGGCGAACACTGAAGCTTTCTTT.

The chain's CDR3 is CASSETGGDQPQHF. The DNA of the CDR3 is TGTGCCAGCAGTGAAACTGGGGGCGACCAGCCCCAGCATTTT. The V gene is TRBV2, the J gene TRBJ1-5; weak D call: TRBD1 (6 bases). Per germline, CDR1 SNHLY and CDR2 FYNNEI. The V end lost 2 bases, the J end lost 7 bases, and 12 bases lay between the germline ends. The CDR3 extends over 14 amino acids.

The genes are TRBV13 and TRBJ2-7; D perhaps matches TRBD1 (6 bases). CDR3 size: 13 residues. The germline V gene encodes CDR1 PRHDT and CDR2 FYEKMQ (reference sequence). V was cut by 5 bases and J by 0 bases, with 8 bases left in between. CDR3 nucleotide sequence: TGTGCCAGCAGCCGACAGGCCTCCTACGAGCAGTACTTC. Protein: CASSRQASYEQYF. Using reference TRBV13 and TRBJ2-7 for the parts outside the CDR3, the full variable domain is AAGVIQSPRHLIKEKRETATLKCYPIPRHDTVYWYQQGPGQDPQFLISFYEKMQSDKGSIPDRFSAQQFSDYHSELNMSSLELGDSALYFCASSRQASYEQYFGPGTRLTVT.

In DNA form, the CDR3 reads TGTGCCAGCTCACCACACACCGGAGGGACCCAGTACTTC. Translation: CASSPHTGGTQYF. The gene calls are TRBV18 and TRBJ2-5, with D possibly matching TRBD2 (5 bases). The V end lost 1 base, the J end lost 7 bases, and 10 bases lay between the germline ends. Germline loops: CDR1 KGHSH, CDR2 LQKENI. This CDR3 contains 13 residues.

V is TRBV4-2 and J is TRBJ1-2; D ambiguous. Germline loops: CDR1 LGHNA, CDR2 YNFKEQ. The CDR3 runs 15 residues. Between the trimmed V and J ends, which lost 0 bases and 0 bases, there was a span of 8 bases. The CDR3 loop reads CASSQDTESNYGYTF. CDR3 DNA sequence: TGTGCCAGCAGCCAAGATACGGAATCTAACTATGGCTACACCTTC.

The chain couples TRBV5-1 to TRBJ1-6; perhaps TRBD1 as D (5 bases). Germline V gene sequence: CDR1 SGHRS, CDR2 YFSETQ. The CDR3 extends over 15 amino acids. Trimming left V 4 bases short and J 5 bases short, with 13 bases between. The CDR3 is CASSLGAGNNSPLHF. CDR3 in DNA: TGCGCCAGCAGCCTCGGGGCGGGGAATAATTCACCCCTCCACTTT. Drawing the rest from reference TRBV5-1 and TRBJ1-6, the complete variable domain is KAGVTQTPRYLIKTRGQQVTLSCSPISGHRSVSWYQQTPGQGLQFLFEYFSETQRNKGNFPGRFSGRQFSNSRSEMNVSTLELGDSALYLCASSLGAGNNSPLHFGNGTRLTVT.